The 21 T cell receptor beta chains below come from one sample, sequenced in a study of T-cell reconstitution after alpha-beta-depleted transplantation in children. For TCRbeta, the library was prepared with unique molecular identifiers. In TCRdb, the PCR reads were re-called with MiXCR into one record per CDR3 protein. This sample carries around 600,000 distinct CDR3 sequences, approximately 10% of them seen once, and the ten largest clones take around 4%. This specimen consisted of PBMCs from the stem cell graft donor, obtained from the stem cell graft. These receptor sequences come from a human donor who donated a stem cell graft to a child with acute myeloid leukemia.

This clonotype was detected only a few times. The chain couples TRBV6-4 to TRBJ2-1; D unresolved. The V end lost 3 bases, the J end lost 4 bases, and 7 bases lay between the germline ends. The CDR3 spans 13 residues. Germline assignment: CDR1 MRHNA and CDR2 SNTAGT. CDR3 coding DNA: TGTGCCAGCAGTGAAAAACCTTACAATGAGCAGTTCTTC. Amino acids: CASSEKPYNEQFF.

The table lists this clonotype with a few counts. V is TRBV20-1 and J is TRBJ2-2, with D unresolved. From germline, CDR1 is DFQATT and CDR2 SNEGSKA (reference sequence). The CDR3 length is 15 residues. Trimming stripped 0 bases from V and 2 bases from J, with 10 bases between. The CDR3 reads CSARDFATNTGELFF. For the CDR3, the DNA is TGCAGTGCTAGAGATTTCGCAACTAACACCGGGGAGCTGTTTTTT.

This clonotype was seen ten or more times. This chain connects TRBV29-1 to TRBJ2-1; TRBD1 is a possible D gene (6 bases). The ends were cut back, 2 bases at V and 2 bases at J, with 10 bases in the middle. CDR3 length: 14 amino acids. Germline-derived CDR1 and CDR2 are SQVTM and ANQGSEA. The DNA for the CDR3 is TGCAGCGTTGAACGGGACACGGCCTACAATGAGCAGTTCTTC. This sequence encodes CSVERDTAYNEQFF.

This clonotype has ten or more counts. The CDR3 DNA sequence: TGCAGTGCTAGCCCGCGGGATTGGGGCACAGATACGCAGTATTTT. Its translation is CSASPRDWGTDTQYF. The chain employs TRBV20-1 and TRBJ2-3; D may be TRBD2 (6 bases). Trimming left V 3 bases short and J 1 base short, with 14 bases between. The germline V gene has CDR1 DFQATT and CDR2 SNEGSKA (reference sequence). The CDR3 covers 15 residues.

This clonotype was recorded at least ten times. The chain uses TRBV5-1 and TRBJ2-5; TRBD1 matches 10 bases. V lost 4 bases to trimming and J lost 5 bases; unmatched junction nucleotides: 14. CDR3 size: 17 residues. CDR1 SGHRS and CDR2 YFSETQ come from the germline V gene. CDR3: CASSHSFGQGGRETQYF. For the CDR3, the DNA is TGCGCCAGCAGCCACAGTTTCGGACAGGGGGGCCGGGAGACCCAGTACTTC. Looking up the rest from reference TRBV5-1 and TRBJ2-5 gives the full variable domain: KAGVTQTPRYLIKTRGQQVTLSCSPISGHRSVSWYQQTPGQGLQFLFEYFSETQRNKGNFPGRFSGRQFSNSRSEMNVSTLELGDSALYLCASSHSFGQGGRETQYFGPGTRLLVL.

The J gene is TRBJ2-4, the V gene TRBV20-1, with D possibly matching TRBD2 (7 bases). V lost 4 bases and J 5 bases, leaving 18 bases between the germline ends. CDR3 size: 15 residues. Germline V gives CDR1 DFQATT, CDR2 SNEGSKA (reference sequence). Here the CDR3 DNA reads TGCAGTGCTACACGGACTAGTGGGGGGCAAAACATTCAGTACTTC. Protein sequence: CSATRTSGGQNIQYF.

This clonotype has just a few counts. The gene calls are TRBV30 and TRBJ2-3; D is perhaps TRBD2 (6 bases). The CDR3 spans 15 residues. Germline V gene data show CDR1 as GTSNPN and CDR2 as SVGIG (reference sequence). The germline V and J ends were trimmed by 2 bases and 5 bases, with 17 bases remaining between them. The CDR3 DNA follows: TGTGCCTGGAGTTCGGGGGTGGCCCAAGGAGATACGCAGTATTTT. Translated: CAWSSGVAQGDTQYF.

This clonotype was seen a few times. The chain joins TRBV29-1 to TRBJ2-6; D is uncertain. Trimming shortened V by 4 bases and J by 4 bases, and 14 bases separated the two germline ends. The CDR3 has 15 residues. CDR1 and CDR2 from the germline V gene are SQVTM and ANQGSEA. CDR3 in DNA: TGCAGCGTTGTGGTTTTGGGTACAGGGGCCAACGTCCTGACTTTC. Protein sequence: CSVVVLGTGANVLTF. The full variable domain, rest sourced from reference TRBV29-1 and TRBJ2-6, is SAVISQKPSRDICQRGTSLTIQCQVDSQVTMMFWYRQQPGQSLTLIATANQGSEATYESGFVIDKFPISRPNLTFSTLTVSNMSPEDSSIYLCSVVVLGTGANVLTFGAGSRLTVL.

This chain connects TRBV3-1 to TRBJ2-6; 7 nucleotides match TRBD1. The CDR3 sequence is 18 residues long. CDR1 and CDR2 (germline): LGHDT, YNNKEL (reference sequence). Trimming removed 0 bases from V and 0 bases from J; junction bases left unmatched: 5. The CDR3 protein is CASSQEPGGNSGANVLTF. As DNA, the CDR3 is TGTGCCAGCAGCCAAGAACCAGGGGGAAACTCTGGGGCCAACGTCCTGACTTTC. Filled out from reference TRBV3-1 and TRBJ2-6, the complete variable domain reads DTAVSQTPKYLVTQMGNDKSIKCEQNLGHDTMYWYKQDSKKFLKIMFSYNNKELIINETVPNRFSPKSPDKAHLNLHINSLELGDSAVYFCASSQEPGGNSGANVLTFGAGSRLTVL.

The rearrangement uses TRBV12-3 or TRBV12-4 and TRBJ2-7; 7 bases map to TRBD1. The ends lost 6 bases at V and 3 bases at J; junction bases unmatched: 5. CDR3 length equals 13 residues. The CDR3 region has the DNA TGTGCCAGCAGCACGACAGGGTTCTACGAGCAGTACTTC. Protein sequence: CASSTTGFYEQYF.

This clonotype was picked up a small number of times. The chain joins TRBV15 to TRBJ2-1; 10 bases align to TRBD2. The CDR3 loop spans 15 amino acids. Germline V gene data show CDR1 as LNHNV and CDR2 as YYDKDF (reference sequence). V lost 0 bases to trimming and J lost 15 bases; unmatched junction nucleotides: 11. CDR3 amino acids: CATSRDAASGSGPFF. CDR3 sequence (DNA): TGTGCCACCAGCAGAGATGCGGCTAGCGGGAGTGGTCCGTTCTTC. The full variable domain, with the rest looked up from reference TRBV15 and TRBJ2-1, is DAMVIQNPRYQVTQFGKPVTLSCSQTLNHNVMYWYQQKSSQAPKLLFHYYDKDFNNEADTPDNFQSRRPNTSFCFLDIRSPGLGDTAMYLCATSRDAASGSGPFFGPGTRLTVL.

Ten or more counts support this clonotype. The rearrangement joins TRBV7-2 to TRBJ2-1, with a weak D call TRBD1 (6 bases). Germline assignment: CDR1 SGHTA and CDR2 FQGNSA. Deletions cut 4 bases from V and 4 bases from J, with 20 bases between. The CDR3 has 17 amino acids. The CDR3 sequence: CASSSSRQDVRYNEQFF. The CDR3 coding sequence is TGTGCCAGCAGCTCTTCCCGACAGGACGTACGTTACAATGAGCAGTTCTTC.

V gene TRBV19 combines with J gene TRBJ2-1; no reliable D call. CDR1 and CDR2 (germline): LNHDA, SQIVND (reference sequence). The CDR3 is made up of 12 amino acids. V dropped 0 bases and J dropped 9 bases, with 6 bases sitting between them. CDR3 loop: CASSIEKREQFF. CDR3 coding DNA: TGTGCCAGTAGTATAGAGAAGCGTGAGCAGTTCTTC.

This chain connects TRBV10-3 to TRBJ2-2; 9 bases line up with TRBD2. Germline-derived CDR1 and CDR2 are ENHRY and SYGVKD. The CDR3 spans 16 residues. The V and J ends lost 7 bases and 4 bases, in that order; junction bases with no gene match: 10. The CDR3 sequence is CAIKASGTAVTGELFF. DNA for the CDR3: TGTGCCATCAAGGCTAGCGGGACAGCAGTCACCGGGGAGCTGTTTTTT.

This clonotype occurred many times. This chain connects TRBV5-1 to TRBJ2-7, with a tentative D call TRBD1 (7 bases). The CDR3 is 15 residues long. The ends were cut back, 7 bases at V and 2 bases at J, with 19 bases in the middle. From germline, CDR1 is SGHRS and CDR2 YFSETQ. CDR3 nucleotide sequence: TGCGCCAGCTCCCTAGGAGGGACAGAAACCTACGAGCAGTACTTC. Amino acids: CASSLGGTETYEQYF.

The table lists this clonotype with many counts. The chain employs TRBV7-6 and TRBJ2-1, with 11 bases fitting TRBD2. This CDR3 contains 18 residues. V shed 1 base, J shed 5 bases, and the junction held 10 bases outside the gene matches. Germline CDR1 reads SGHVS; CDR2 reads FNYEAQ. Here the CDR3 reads CASSLGLAGRRGNNEQFF. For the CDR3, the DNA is TGTGCCAGCAGCTTAGGACTAGCGGGGAGAAGGGGGAACAATGAGCAGTTCTTC.

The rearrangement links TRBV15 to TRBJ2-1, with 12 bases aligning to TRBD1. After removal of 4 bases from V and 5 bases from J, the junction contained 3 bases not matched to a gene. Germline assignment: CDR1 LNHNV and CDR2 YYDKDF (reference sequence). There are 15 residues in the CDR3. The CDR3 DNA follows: TGTGCCACCAGCAAGGGGACAGGGGGCCACAATGAGCAGTTCTTC. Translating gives CATSKGTGGHNEQFF.

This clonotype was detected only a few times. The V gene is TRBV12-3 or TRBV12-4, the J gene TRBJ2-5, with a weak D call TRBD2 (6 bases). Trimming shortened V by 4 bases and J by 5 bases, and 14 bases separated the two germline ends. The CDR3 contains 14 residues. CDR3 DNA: TGTGCCAGCAGTTCCTCAACTAGCCGGGAGACCCAGTACTTC. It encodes CASSSSTSRETQYF.

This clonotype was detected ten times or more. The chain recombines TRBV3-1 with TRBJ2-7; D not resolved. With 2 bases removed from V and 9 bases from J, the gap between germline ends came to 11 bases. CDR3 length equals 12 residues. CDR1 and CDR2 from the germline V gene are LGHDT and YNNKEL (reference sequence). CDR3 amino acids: CASSQRDARQYF. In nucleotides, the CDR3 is TGTGCCAGCAGCCAAAGGGATGCGAGGCAGTACTTC.

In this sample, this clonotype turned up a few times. As DNA, the CDR3 is TGTGCCAGCAGTTTAGGGCTCCGGGTAATAAACACTGAAGCTTTCTTT. Its protein is CASSLGLRVINTEAFF. The chain has TRBV12-3 or TRBV12-4 and TRBJ1-1; D unresolved. V was shortened by 1 base and J by 2 bases, with 14 bases between the two germline ends. This CDR3 region has 16 residues.

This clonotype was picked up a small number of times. The CDR3 is CAISELGKNEKLFF. CDR3 nucleotides: TGTGCCATCAGTGAGTTGGGAAAAAATGAAAAACTGTTTTTT. The rearrangement links TRBV10-3 to TRBJ1-4; D is undetermined. V was clipped by 1 base and J by 5 bases, with 8 bases between them. The CDR3 loop spans 14 amino acids. Germline CDR1 is ENHRY and CDR2 is SYGVKD.